Listed below are T cell receptor beta chains from one sample, sequenced in a study of PD-L1 blockade in urothelial cancer. The protocol was immunoSEQ multiplex PCR, while the TCRdb copy is restricted to in-frame clones and leaves out a portion. The sample carries 35,000 or so clones, approximately 80% recorded once. Source: PBMCs, taken around atezolizumab (anti-PD-L1) treatment. The receptors shown here come from a man between 60 and 70 years old with urothelial cancer. Both conserved end residues are part of each CDR3. Rows may omit the clone size; those that give it use once, few, many or a size class.

J | V | size | CDR3
TRBJ2-1 | TRBV19 | - | CASSRSGRGAYNEQFF
TRBJ2-1 | TRBV28 | - | CASRGSGRNWEQFF
TRBJ2-5 | TRBV7-8 | - | CASSLANSGILRETQYF
TRBJ2-3 | TRBV7-8 | - | CASSLASQGITDTQYF
TRBJ2-1 | TRBV9 | - | CASSVGGTPHNEQFF
TRBJ2-6 | TRBV14 | - | CASSRVRGANVLTF
TRBJ2-7 | TRBV5-1 | - | CASSLQGAPLGEQYF
TRBJ1-1 | TRBV19 | - | CASTSDRGIEAFF
TRBJ2-4 | TRBV6-1 | - | CASKQGKNIQYF
TRBJ2-1 | TRBV11-2 | - | CASSRAAASYNEQFF
TRBJ2-7 | TRBV27 | once | CASSLSKSTGQRSYEQYF
TRBJ2-7 | TRBV6-5 | - | CASGGLAGIEQYF
TRBJ2-7 | TRBV7-3 | - | CASSSETGGAYEQYF
TRBJ2-5 | TRBV10-3 | - | CAISPDSQQTQYF
TRBJ1-2 | TRBV30 | - | CAWGIDRGINGYTF
TRBJ2-2 | TRBV28 | - | CASYSGRFTTGELFF
TRBJ2-1 | TRBV18 | once | CASSLDEAGAAYNEQFF
TRBJ2-5 | TRBV11-3 | - | CASSSGTRTEETQYF
TRBJ2-5 | TRBV7-8 | - | CASSPGNRGKSSQETQYF
TRBJ2-2 | TRBV9 | - | CASSAGTLGELFF
TRBJ1-4 | TRBV4-3 | once | CASSQDAGGKLFF
TRBJ1-2 | TRBV7-2 | once | CASSLGQGARGYTF
TRBJ2-5 | TRBV5-1 | - | CASSSPSTGSETQYF
TRBJ2-3 | TRBV7-9 | - | CASSWGGDTSTDTQYF
TRBJ1-5 | TRBV19 | few | CASSYRGRIQPQHF
TRBJ1-3 | TRBV13 | once | CASSLRQGNLVWRNTIYF
TRBJ1-5 | TRBV2 | - | CASSNRELGNQPQHF
TRBJ1-1 | TRBV27 | - | CASREQGGTEAFF
TRBJ1-6 | TRBV7-9 | - | CASSLGGQGNSPLHF
TRBJ1-1 | TRBV5-1 | - | CASSPNTGVNTEAFF
TRBJ2-1 | TRBV19 | - | CASSIILSGQGAPHEQFF
TRBJ2-7 | TRBV13 | few | CASSLGLVRTYEQYF
TRBJ2-5 | TRBV7-8 | - | CASSLGGSASGSWETQYF
TRBJ2-3 | TRBV9 | few | CASSPGTTTDTQYF
TRBJ1-1 | TRBV29-1 | once | CSVGRGQPNTEAFF
TRBJ2-5 | TRBV11-2 | - | CASNLRTSGRGETQYF
TRBJ1-2 | TRBV20-1 | - | CSAPSRRAYTF
TRBJ1-5 | TRBV4-1 | - | CASSQGFNQPQHF
TRBJ1-1 | TRBV5-4 | - | CASSLAAGGNTEAFF
TRBJ1-5 | TRBV27 | - | CASRTGDNQPQHF
TRBJ2-5 | TRBV7-2 | - | CASSPSAGETQYF
TRBJ2-7 | TRBV2 | - | CASHPGLAGAHEQYF